The 9 T cell receptor beta chains presented below share a single source sample, sequenced in a study of graft-versus-host responses after intestinal transplantation. For these receptors, no antigen is known. The data were produced by immunoSEQ multiplex PCR, yet TCRdb's version contains in-frame clones alone and is incomplete. Found here are 95,000 to 130,000 clones, 90% of them singletons; the top ten hold roughly 0.2%. The sample consisted of unstimulated CD4+ T cells sorted from spleen or lymph node cells, taken before intestinal transplant. The source is a human donor who received an intestinal transplant.

J is TRBJ1-1 and V is TRBV5-8; TRBD1 matches 9 bases. J was trimmed by 3 bases and V by 6 bases; bases with no gene match: 21. Germline values: CDR1 SGHTS, CDR2 YDEGEE. This CDR3 has 19 residues. As DNA, the CDR3 is TGTGCCAGCAAACACTACCTCGGGACAGGGTGGTTCTCGGACACTGAAGCTTTCTTT. This gives the protein CASKHYLGTGWFSDTEAFF.

V and J are TRBV29-1 and TRBJ2-1; the D gene is possibly TRBD2 (5 bases). The CDR3 sequence is 14 residues long. Germline loops: CDR1 SQVTM, CDR2 ANQGSEA. V lost 4 bases and J lost 1, with 11 bases in between. The CDR3 loop reads CSVVIRGSYNEQFF. DNA for the CDR3: TGCAGCGTTGTAATCCGCGGGTCCTACAATGAGCAGTTCTTC.

In its sample, this clone was seen a few times. The V and J genes are TRBV5-1 and TRBJ2-7; TRBD1 matches 8 bases. From germline, CDR1 is SGHRS and CDR2 YFSETQ. The CDR3 consists of 11 residues. The CDR3 DNA sequence: TGCGCCAGCAGCCACCGGGACAGGTTGGTCGTC. Its protein product is CASSHRDRLVV.

The rearrangement joins TRBV4-1 to TRBJ2-5; maybe TRBD2 (5 bases). V lost 1 base and J 5 bases, leaving 17 bases between the germline ends. There are 16 residues in the CDR3. Germline V CDR1 and CDR2: MGHRA, YSYEKL. CDR3 sequence: CASSQGSAPGKETQYF. CDR3 sequence (DNA): TGCGCCAGCAGCCAAGGCTCGGCCCCCGGGAAGGAGACCCAGTACTTC.

CDR3 loop: CASSLADRVRMDTQYF. In DNA, the CDR3 is TGTGCCAGCAGCTTGGCAGACAGGGTAAGAATGGATACGCAGTATTTT. The genes are TRBV5-6 and TRBJ2-3; 7 nucleotides line up with TRBD1. Germline V CDR1 and CDR2: SGHDT, YYEEEE. V shed 0 bases, J shed 6 bases, and the junction held 10 bases outside the gene matches. The CDR3 runs to 16 residues.

The CDR3 DNA follows: TGTGCCAGCAGCCCCTTCAGGGGGCCTAATGAAAAACTGTTTTTT. Translated: CASSPFRGPNEKLFF. The chain combines TRBV7-2 with TRBJ1-4; 8 bases map to TRBD1. CDR3 size: 15 residues. Trimming at V came to 5 bases and at J to 3 bases, leaving 5 bases not matched to a gene. The germline gives CDR1 SGHTA, CDR2 FQGNSA.

The genes are TRBV5-5 and TRBJ1-1; no reliable D call. Looked up from germline, CDR1 is SGHKS and CDR2 is YYEKEE (reference sequence). CDR3 length equals 15 residues. The germline V and J ends were trimmed by 0 bases and 10 bases, with 19 bases remaining between them. CDR3 nucleotide sequence: TGTGCCAGCAGCTTGGCCCATGCTTTCGGGGTGGGAGCTTTCTTT. It encodes CASSLAHAFGVGAFF.

This sequence joins TRBV15 and TRBJ2-7; TRBD2 aligns across 10 bases. Germline loops: CDR1 LNHNV, CDR2 YYDKDF (reference sequence). This CDR3 contains 17 residues. The V gene end was trimmed by 1 base and the J gene end by 4 bases; junction bases not matched to a gene: 10. The CDR3 sequence is CATSRGFRTSGKYEQYF. The CDR3 bases are TGTGCCACCAGCAGAGGTTTTAGGACTAGCGGAAAATACGAGCAGTACTTC.

This chain connects TRBV11-3 to TRBJ2-3; TRBD2 agrees at 12 bases. Germline trimming cut 1 base from V and 4 bases from J; bases unmatched to any gene: 3. CDR3 length: 16 residues. Germline V gene data show CDR1 as SGHNT and CDR2 as YENEEA. This chain's CDR3 is CASSLGLAGGPDTQYF. CDR3 in DNA: TGTGCCAGCAGCTTAGGGCTAGCGGGAGGGCCAGATACGCAGTATTTT.